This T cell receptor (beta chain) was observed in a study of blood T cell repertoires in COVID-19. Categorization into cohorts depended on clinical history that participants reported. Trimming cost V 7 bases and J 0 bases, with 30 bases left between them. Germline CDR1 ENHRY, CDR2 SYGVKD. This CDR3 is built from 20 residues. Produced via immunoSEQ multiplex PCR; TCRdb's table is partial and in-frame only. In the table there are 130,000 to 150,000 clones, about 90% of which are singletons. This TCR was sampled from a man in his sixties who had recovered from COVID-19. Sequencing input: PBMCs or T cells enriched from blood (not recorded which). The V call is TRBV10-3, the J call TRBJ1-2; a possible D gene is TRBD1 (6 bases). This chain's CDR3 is CAIKPDRGGRSSDPNYGYTF. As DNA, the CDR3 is TGTGCCATCAAACCCGATCGGGGGGGGCGATCCTCCGATCCTAACTATGGCTACACCTTC.